Included here is one T cell receptor beta chain sequence, with context. Its antigen remains unidentified. Base qualities are missing; no much larger clone stands one base away. This record belongs to a study of blood T cell repertoires in COVID-19 (dated by TCRdb to 2020 to 2021). For the wider study: Samples covering the acute and convalescent phases of COVID-19 were provided by collaborators in the United States, Italy and Spain. The prospective study material was composed of cDNA or gDNA derived from T cells, B-cell-depleted T cells, or PBMCs. The dataset comprised deeply sampled blood TCRbeta repertoires from subjects exposed to, actively infected with, or recovered from COVID-19. The repertoires were released in a freely available public database meant as a resource for research on the immune response to SARS-CoV-2. Samples were obtained from the ongoing ImmuneRACE study (first 160 participants) and from some 1,300 subjects provided by 6 global collaborators. A de-identified subject ID, COVID-19 status, age in years and sex were almost always included in the sample metadata. HLA class I and class II types, where available, came from metadata supplied by the sample provider rather than from assay-based typing.

TCRbeta CDR3 regions were amplified from genomic DNA by means of the immunoSEQ Assay, a bias-controlled multiplex PCR. The study's processing was this. The number of nucleated cells in each sample was estimated by amplification of reference gene primers within the assay. To quantify the absolute abundance of each unique TCRbeta CDR3 rearrangement, sequence reads were collapsed and filtered. Productive Simpson clonality was computed per sample as the square root of Simpson's diversity index over productive rearrangements. TCRdb mirrors the immuneACCESS table, restricted to in-frame sequences. Some clones are absent from its copies; in checked studies, under half trace to an unresolved V gene, and the reason for the others is unknown. That table furnishes V, J and clone size, whereas the DNA furnished D and trimming. This sample has about 62,000 clones in its table, and 65% to 85% of those were observed once. About 6.4% of the sample rests with the top ten.

Points the paper makes about the study in general: Clinical and demographic metadata were provided uncurated, with the amount varying by source and participant.

V loses 2 bases, J loses 3 bases, and the germline ends lie 12 bases apart. Reading from cysteine to phenylalanine, the CDR3 counts 15 amino acids. Only CDR3 DNA is held: 45 bases, read in frame from base 1. From the germline V gene, CDR1 is KGHDR and CDR2 is SFDVKD. Each collaborating institution followed its own protocols to collect whole blood in K2EDTA tubes. Collaborator samples were shipped for TCRbeta analysis as frozen whole blood, isolated PBMCs, or DNA extracted from either sample type. Recombination connected TRBV24-1 to TRBJ1-2; no D segment can be confidently identified. The receptor was derived from a woman between 45 and 65 years old with active or convalescent COVID-19. Sequenced material: peripheral blood. The CDR3 protein: CATSDSRKRDYGYTF. DNA sequence: TGTGCCACCAGTGATTCCCGGAAGAGGGACTATGGCTACACCTTC.